The present T cell receptor beta chain was sequenced within a study of technical replicates of blood from a handful of donors. Sequencing was performed with immunoSEQ multiplex PCR; in TCRdb, only in-frame clones are kept and a portion is missing. The data contain about 93,000 clones, about 95% of them singletons. The CDR3 totals 17 residues. Germline V gene data show CDR1 as SGHTA and CDR2 as FQGNSA. V lost 5 bases to trimming and J lost 1 base; unmatched junction nucleotides: 11. The gene calls are TRBV7-2 and TRBJ1-1; 9 positions match TRBD1. Source material: T cells isolated from PBMCs. This sequence was found in a human donor in good health. CDR3 sequence (DNA): TGTGCCAGCAGCAGTAAGGGACAGGGTTGGTCGAACACTGAAGCTTTCTTT. It yields the protein CASSSKGQGWSNTEAFF.